The sequence of this T cell receptor (beta chain) was determined in a study of T cells after yellow fever vaccination. Overall study: The fractions with low cell numbers were processed using SMART-Seq v4 Ultra Low Input. Study-wide findings and caveats: Clones from primary vaccination mostly reappeared after the booster (96% CD4, 88% CD8). Clonotype sharing between CD4 and CD8 compartments was small.

In this sample, this clonotype turned up a few times. As yet, its antigen is unknown. The germline V and J ends were trimmed by 5 bases and 0 bases, with 10 bases remaining between them. The CDR3 loop spans 14 amino acids. Researchers made TCR cDNA using 5'RACE template switching, and this step added a universal primer site and UMIs. MiXCR, run by TCRdb on the 5' RACE reads, gives a single entry per CDR3 protein. The data hold around 360,000 distinct CDR3 sequences, with more than 9% observed a single time. The chain uses TRBV12-3 or TRBV12-4 and TRBJ1-1; D ambiguous. Sequenced material: PBMCs, taken on the day of the first yellow fever vaccination. This sequence was found in a man younger than 35 who received the YFV17D yellow fever vaccine. The CDR3: CASSNFHMNTEAFF. The CDR3, as DNA: TGTGCCAGCAGTAACTTCCACATGAACACTGAAGCTTTCTTT.